This T cell receptor (beta chain) comes out of a study of CD8 T cells in Susac syndrome. The study, taken as a whole, reports: The study acknowledged a relatively small number of individuals in its TCR sequencing and HLA analysis.

Reverse transcription of roughly 0.45 to 1 ug RNA was carried out with random hexamers. Multiplex PCR with immunoSEQ amplified the TCR beta CDR3 across 54 Vbeta and 13 Jbeta. TCRdb recomputed calls from the immunoSEQ multiplex PCR reads with MiXCR, one row per CDR3 protein. The sample gives 330,000 or so distinct CDR3 sequences, almost 85% of which show up once; roughly 0.21% is in the top ten. CDR3 length: 16 residues. The V gene end was trimmed by 3 bases and the J gene end by 4 bases; junction bases not matched to a gene: 6. Germline V gives CDR1 LGHNA, CDR2 YSLEER. Comment on this clonotype: Its antigen remains unknown.

Multiple sclerosis controls were treatment-naive patients with stable or active relapsing-remitting disease. Both CD4+ and CD8+ T cells were negatively isolated, and TEMRA cells underwent FACS enrichment. The sequence came from a human donor with multiple sclerosis. V is TRBV4-3 and J is TRBJ2-3; 11 bases are shared with TRBD1. Sequencing was done on a sample of CD8+ T cells from PBMCs. DNA for the CDR3: TGCGCCAGCAGCCAGGACCGGGACAGGGGGGCAGATACGCAGTATTTT. Protein sequence: CASSQDRDRGADTQYF.